This T cell receptor beta chain was recovered during a study of T cells after yellow fever vaccination. This clonotype was seen repeatedly, ten times or more. A single record per CDR3 protein comes from TCRdb applying MiXCR to the 5' RACE reads. The repertoire holds a few hundred thousand distinct CDR3 sequences, with roughly 3% as singletons. This CDR3 is 14 amino acids long. The V end was cut by 4 bases, the J end by 0 bases, with 12 bases between. Germline V lookup: CDR1 SQVTM, CDR2 ANQGSEA. The input for sequencing was CD4+ T cells sorted from PBMCs, taken 10 days after the yellow fever booster vaccination. The clonotype originates from a man between 18 and 29 years old who received the YFV17D yellow fever vaccine. The J gene is TRBJ2-5, the V gene TRBV29-1; tentative D call: TRBD2 (6 bases). The CDR3 DNA follows: TGCAGCGTTGTAGGAGGGGACTACCAAGAGACCCAGTACTTC. Translation: CSVVGGDYQETQYF. The whole variable domain, filled in from reference TRBV29-1 and TRBJ2-5, reads SAVISQKPSRDICQRGTSLTIQCQVDSQVTMMFWYRQQPGQSLTLIATANQGSEATYESGFVIDKFPISRPNLTFSTLTVSNMSPEDSSIYLCSVVGGDYQETQYFGPGTRLLVL.